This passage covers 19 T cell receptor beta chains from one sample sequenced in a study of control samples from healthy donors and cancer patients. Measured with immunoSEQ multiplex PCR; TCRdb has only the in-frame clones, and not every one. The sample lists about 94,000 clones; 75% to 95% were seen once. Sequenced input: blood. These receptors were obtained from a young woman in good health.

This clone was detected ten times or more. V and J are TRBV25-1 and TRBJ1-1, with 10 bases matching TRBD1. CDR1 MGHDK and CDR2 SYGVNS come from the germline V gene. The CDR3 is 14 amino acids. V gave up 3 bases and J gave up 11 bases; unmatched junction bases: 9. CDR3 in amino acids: CASSDDRGLPGAFF. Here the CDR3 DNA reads TGTGCCAGCAGTGATGACAGGGGGCTCCCTGGGGCTTTCTTT.

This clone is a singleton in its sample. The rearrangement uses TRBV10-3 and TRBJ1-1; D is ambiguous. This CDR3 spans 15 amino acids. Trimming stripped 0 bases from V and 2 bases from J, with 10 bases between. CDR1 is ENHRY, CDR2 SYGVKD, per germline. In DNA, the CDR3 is TGTGCCATCAGTGAGTCTGGACGGACTAACACTGAAGCTTTCTTT. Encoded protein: CAISESGRTNTEAFF.

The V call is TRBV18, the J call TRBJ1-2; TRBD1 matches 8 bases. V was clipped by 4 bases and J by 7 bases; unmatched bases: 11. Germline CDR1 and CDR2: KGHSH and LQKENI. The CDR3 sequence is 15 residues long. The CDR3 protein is CASSLPGGLDGGYTF. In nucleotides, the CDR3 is TGTGCCAGCTCACTTCCAGGGGGCTTGGATGGTGGCTACACCTTC.

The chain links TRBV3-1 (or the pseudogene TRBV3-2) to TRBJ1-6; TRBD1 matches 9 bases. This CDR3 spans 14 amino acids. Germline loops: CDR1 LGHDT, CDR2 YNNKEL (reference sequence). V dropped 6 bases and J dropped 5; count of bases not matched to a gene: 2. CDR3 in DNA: TGTGCCAGCAGGACAGGGGGTAATAATTCACCCCTCCACTTT. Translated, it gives CASRTGGNNSPLHF.

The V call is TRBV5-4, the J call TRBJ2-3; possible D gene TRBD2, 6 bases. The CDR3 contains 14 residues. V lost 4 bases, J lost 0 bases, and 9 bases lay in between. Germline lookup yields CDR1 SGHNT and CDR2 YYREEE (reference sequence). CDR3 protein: CASSPGGSTDTQYF. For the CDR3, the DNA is TGTGCCAGCAGCCCCGGGGGAAGCACAGATACGCAGTATTTT.

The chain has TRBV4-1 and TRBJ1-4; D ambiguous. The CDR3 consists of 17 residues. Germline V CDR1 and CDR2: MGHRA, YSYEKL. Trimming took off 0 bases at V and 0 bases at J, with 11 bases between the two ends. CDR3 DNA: TGCGCCAGCAGCCAAGAACCCAAAGGGTCAACTAATGAAAAACTGTTTTTT. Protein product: CASSQEPKGSTNEKLFF.

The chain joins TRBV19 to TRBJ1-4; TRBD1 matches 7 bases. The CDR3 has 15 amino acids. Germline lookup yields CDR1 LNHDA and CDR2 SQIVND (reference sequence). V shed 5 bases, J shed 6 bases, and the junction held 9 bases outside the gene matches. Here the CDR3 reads CASSAPTGSYEKLFF. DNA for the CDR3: TGTGCCAGTAGTGCCCCGACAGGGTCTTATGAAAAACTGTTTTTT.

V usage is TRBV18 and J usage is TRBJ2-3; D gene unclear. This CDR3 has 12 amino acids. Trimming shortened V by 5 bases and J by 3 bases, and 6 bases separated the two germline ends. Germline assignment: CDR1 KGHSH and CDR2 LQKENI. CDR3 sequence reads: CASSSFTDTQYF. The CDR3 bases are TGTGCCAGCTCATCCTTTACAGATACGCAGTATTTT.

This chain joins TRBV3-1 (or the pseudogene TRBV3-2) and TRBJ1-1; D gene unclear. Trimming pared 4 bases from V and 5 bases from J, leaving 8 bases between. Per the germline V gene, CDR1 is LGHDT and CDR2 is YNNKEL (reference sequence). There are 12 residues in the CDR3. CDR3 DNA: TGTGCCAGCAGCCTGGAGGCGACTGAAGCTTTCTTT. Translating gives CASSLEATEAFF.

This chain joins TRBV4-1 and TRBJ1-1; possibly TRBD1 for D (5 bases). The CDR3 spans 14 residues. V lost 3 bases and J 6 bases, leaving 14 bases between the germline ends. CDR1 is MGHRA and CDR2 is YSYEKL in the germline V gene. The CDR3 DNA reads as TGCGCCAGCAGCCACTCGATAGGGGACTCTGAAGCTTTCTTT. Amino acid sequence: CASSHSIGDSEAFF.

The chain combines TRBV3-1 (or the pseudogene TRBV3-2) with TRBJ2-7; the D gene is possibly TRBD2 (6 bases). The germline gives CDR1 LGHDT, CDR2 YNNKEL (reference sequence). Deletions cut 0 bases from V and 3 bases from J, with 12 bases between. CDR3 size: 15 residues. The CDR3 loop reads CASSQERGASYEQYF. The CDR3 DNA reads TGTGCCAGCAGCCAAGAACGCGGGGCCAGCTACGAGCAGTACTTC.

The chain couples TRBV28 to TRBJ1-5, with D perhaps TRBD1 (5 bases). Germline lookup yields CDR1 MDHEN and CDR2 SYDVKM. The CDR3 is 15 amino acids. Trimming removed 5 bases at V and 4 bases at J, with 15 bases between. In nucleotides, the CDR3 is TGTGCCAGCAGTCCGGCGGCGGGGGGAAATCAGCCCCAGCATTTT. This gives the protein CASSPAAGGNQPQHF.

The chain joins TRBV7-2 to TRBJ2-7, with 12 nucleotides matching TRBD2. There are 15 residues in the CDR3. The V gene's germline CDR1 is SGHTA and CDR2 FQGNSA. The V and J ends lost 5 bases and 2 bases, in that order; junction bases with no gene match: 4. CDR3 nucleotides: TGTGCCAGCAGCCCGACTAGCGGGGGAACCTACGAGCAGTACTTC. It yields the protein CASSPTSGGTYEQYF.

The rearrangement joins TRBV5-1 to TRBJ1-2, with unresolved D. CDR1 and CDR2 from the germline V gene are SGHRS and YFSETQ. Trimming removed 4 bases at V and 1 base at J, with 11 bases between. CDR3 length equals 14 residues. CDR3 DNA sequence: TGCGCCAGCAGCCCAAACAGCGATAACTATGGCTACACCTTC. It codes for CASSPNSDNYGYTF. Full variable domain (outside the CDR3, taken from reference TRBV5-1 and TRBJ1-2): KAGVTQTPRYLIKTRGQQVTLSCSPISGHRSVSWYQQTPGQGLQFLFEYFSETQRNKGNFPGRFSGRQFSNSRSEMNVSTLELGDSALYLCASSPNSDNYGYTFGSGTRLTVV.

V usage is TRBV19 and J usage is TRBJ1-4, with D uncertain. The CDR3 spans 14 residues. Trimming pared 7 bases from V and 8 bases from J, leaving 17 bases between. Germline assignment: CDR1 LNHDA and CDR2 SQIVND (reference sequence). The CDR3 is CASTKSVASEKLFF. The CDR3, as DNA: TGTGCCAGTACTAAAAGCGTAGCTTCCGAAAAACTGTTTTTT.

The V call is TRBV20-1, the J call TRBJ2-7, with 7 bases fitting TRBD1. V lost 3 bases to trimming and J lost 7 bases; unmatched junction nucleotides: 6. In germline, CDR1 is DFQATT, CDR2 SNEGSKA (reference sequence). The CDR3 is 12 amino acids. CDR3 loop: CSASLQGREQYF. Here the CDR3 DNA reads TGCAGTGCTAGTCTACAGGGGCGTGAGCAGTACTTC.

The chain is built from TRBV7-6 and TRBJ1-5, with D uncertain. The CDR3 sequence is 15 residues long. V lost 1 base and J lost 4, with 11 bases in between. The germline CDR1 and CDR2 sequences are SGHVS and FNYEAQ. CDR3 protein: CASSLVDSGNQPQHF. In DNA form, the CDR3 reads TGTGCCAGCAGCTTAGTTGATTCCGGAAATCAGCCCCAGCATTTT.

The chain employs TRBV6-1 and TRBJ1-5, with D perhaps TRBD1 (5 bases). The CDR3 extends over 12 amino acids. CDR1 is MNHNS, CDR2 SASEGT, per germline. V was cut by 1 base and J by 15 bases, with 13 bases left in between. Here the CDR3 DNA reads TGTGCCAGCAGTGAAGGGGCCCAGGGAGCGCATTTT. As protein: CASSEGAQGAHF.

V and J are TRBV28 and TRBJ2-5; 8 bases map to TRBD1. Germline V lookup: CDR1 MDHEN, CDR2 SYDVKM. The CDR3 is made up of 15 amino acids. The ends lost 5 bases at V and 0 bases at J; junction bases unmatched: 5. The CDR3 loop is CASSAPTGDQETQYF. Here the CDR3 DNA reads TGTGCCAGCAGTGCCCCGACAGGGGACCAAGAGACCCAGTACTTC.